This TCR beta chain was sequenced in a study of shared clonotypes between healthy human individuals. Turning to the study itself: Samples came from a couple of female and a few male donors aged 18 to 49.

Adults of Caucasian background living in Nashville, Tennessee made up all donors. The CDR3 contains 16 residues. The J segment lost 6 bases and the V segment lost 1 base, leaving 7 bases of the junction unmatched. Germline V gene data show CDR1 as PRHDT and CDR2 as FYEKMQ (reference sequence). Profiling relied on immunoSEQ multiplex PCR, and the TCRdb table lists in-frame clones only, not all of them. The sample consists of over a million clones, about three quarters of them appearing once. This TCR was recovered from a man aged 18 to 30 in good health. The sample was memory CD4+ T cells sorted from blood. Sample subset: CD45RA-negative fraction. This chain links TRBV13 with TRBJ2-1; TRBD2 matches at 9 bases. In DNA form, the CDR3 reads TGTGCCAGCAGCTTAGAGGGAGCGGGAGGAGGCAATGAGCAGTTCTTC. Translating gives CASSLEGAGGGNEQFF.